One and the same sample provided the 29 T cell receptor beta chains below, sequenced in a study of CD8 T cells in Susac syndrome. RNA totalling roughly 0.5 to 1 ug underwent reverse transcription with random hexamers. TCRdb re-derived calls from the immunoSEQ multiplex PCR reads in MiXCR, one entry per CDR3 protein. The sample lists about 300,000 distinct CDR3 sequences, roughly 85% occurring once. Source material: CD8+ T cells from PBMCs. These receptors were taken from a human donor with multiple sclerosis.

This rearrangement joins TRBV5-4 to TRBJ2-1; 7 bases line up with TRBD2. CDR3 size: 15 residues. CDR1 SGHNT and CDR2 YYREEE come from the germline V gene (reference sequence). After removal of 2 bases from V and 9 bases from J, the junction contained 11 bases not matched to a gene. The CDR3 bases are TGTGCCAGCAGCTTAATTGGGACTAACCCACTTGAGCAGTTCTTC. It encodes CASSLIGTNPLEQFF.

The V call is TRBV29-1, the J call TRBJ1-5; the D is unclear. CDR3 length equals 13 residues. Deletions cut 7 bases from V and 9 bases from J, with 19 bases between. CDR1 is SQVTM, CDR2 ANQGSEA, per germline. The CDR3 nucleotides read TGCAGCGCCTCACCGGACTCCGACGGGCCCCAGCATTTT. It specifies CSASPDSDGPQHF.

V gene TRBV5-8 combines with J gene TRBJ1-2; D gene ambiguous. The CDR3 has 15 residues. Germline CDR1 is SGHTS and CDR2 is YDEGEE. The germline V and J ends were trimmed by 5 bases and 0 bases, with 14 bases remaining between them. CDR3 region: CASRVREGPNYGYTF. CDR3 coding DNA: TGTGCCAGCAGAGTAAGGGAGGGTCCTAACTATGGCTACACCTTC.

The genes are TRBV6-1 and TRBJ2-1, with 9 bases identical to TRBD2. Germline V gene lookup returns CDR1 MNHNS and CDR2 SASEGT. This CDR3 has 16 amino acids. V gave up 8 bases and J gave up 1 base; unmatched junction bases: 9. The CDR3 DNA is TGTGCCAGCCTGGGACTAGCCGGCGGGTCCTACAATGAGCAGTTCTTC. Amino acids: CASLGLAGGSYNEQFF.

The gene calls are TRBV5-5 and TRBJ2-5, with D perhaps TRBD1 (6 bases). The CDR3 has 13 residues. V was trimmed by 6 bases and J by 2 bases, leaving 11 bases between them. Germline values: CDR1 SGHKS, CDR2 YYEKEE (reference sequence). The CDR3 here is CASTPDRQETQYF. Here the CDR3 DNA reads TGTGCCAGCACCCCTGACAGGCAAGAGACCCAGTACTTC.

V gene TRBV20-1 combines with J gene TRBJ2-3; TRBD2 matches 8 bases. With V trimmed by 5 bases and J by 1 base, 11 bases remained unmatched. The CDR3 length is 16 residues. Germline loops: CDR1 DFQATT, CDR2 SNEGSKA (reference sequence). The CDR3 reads CSAGYYSGKGTDTQYF. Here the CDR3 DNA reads TGCAGTGCTGGATACTATAGCGGGAAGGGCACAGATACGCAGTATTTT.

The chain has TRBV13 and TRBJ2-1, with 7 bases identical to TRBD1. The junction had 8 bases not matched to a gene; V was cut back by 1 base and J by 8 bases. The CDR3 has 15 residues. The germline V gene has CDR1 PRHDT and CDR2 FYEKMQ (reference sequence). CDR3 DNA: TGTGCCAGCAGCTTAGTAGCAGGGGGAGCAGATGAGCAGTTCTTC. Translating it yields CASSLVAGGADEQFF.

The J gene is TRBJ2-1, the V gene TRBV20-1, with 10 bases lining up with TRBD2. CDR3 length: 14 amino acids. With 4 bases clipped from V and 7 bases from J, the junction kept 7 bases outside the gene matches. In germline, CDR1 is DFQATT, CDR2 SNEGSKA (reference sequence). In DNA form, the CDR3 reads TGCAGTGCTATGTGGCTAGCGGGAGTAAATGAGCAGTTCTTC. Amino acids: CSAMWLAGVNEQFF.

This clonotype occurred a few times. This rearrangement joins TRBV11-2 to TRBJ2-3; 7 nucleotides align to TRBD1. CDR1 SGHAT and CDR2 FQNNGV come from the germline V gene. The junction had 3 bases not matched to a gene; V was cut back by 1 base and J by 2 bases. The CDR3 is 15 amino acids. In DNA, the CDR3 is TGTGCCAGCAGCTTAGGGACAGGCCTCACAGATACGCAGTATTTT. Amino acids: CASSLGTGLTDTQYF.

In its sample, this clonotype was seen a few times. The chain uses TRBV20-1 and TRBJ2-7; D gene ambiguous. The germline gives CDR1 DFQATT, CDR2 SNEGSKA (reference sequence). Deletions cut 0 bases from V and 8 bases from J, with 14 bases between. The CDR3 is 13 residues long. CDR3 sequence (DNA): TGCAGTGCTAGAGAGGACGGTGGCTTGAAGCAGTACTTC. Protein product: CSAREDGGLKQYF.

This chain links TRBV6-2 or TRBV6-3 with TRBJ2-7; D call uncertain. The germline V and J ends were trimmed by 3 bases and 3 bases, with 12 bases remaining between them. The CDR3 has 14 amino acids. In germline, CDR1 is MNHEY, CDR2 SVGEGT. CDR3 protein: CASSYSGRDYEQYF. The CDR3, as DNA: TGTGCCAGCAGTTATTCCGGCAGAGACTACGAGCAGTACTTC.

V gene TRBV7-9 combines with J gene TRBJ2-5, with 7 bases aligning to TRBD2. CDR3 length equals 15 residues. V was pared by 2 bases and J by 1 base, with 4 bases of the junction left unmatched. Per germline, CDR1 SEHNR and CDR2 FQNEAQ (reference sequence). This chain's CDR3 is CASSLTTSSQETQYF. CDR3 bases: TGTGCCAGCAGCTTAACGACTAGCAGCCAAGAGACCCAGTACTTC.

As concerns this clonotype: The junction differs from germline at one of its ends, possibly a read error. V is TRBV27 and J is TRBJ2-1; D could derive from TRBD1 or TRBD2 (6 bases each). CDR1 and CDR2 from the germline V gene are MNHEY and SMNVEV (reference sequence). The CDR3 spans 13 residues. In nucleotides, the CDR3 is TGTGCCAGCAGTTTAACCCTTCGGGGGCACGTGGTCTTC. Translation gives CASSLTLRGHVVF.

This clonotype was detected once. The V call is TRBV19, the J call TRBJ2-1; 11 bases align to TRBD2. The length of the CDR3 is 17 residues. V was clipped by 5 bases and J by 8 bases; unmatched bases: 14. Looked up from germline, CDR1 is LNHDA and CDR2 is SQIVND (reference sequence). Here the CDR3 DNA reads TGTGCCAGTAGTCCCGGGGTAGCGGGAGGGCCTCGCGATGAGCAGTTCTTC. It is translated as CASSPGVAGGPRDEQFF.

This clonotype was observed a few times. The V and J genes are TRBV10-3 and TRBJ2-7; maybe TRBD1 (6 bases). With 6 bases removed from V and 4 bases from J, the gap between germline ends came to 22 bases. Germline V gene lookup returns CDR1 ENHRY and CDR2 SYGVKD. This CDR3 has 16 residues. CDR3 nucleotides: TGTGCCATCAGGGCCTCCGGGACACAGAATATTTACGAGCAGTACTTC. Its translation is CAIRASGTQNIYEQYF.

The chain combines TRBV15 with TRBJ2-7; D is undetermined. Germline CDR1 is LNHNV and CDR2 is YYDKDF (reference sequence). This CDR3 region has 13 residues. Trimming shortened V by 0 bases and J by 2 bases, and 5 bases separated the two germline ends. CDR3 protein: CATSRETAYEQYF. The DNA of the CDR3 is TGTGCCACCAGCAGAGAGACTGCCTACGAGCAGTACTTC.

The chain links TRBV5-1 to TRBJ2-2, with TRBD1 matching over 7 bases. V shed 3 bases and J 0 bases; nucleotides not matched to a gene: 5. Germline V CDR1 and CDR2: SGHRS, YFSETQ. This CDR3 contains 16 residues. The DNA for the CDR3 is TGCGCCAGCAGCTGGGGCAGGGGGACGAACACCGGGGAGCTGTTTTTT. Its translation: CASSWGRGTNTGELFF.

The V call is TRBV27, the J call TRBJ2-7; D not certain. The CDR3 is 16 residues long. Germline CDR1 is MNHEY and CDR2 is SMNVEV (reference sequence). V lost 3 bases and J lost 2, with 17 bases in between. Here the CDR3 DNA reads TGTGCCAGCAGTTTCCAACGGCAGGCGGACCCCTACGAGCAGTACTTC. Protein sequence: CASSFQRQADPYEQYF.

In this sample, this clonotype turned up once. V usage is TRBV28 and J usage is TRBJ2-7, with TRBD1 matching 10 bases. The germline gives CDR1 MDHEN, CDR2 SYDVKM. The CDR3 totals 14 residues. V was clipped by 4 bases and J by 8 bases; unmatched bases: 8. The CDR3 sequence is CASSSGTGDPKQYF. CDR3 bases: TGTGCCAGCAGTTCCGGGACAGGGGACCCGAAGCAGTACTTC. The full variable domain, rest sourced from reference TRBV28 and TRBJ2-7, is DVKVTQSSRYLVKRTGEKVFLECVQDMDHENMFWYRQDPGLGLRLIYFSYDVKMKEKGDIPEGYSVSREKKERFSLILESASTNQTSMYLCASSSGTGDPKQYFGPGTRLTVT.

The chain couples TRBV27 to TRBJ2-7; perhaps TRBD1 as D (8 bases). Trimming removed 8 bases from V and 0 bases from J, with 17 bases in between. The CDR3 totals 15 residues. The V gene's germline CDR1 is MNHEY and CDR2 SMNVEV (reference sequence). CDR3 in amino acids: CASAGTGGGSYEQYF. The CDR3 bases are TGTGCCAGCGCTGGTACAGGGGGGGGCTCCTACGAGCAGTACTTC.

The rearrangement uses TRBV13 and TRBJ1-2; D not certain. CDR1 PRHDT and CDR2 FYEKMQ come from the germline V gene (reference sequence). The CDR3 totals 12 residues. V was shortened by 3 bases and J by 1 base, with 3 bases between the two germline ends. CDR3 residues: CASSLGNYGYTF. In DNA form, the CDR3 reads TGTGCCAGCAGCTTGGGTAACTATGGCTACACCTTC.

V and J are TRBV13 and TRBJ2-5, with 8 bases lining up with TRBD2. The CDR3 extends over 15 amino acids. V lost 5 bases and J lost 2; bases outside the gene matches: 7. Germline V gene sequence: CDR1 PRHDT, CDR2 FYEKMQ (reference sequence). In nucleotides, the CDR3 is TGTGCCAGCAGCCTAGCGGGCGGGCTACAAGAGACCCAGTACTTC. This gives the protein CASSLAGGLQETQYF. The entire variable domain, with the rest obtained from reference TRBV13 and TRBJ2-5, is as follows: AAGVIQSPRHLIKEKRETATLKCYPIPRHDTVYWYQQGPGQDPQFLISFYEKMQSDKGSIPDRFSAQQFSDYHSELNMSSLELGDSALYFCASSLAGGLQETQYFGPGTRLLVL.

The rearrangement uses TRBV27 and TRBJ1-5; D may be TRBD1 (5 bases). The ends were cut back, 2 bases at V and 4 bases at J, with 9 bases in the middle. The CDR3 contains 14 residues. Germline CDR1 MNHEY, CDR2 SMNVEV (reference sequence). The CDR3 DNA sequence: TGTGCCAGCAGTTTAGCTGGGACGAATCAGCCCCAGCATTTT. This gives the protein CASSLAGTNQPQHF.

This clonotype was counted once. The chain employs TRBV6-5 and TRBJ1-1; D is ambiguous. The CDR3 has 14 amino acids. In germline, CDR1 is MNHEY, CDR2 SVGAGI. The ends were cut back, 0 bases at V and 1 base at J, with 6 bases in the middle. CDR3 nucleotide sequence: TGTGCCAGCAGTTACTCGACGGCGAACACTGAAGCTTTCTTT. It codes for CASSYSTANTEAFF.

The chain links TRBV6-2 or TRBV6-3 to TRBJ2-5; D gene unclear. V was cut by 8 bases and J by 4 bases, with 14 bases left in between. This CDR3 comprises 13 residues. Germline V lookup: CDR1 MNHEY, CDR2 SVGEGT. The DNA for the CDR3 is TGTGCCAGCTCTGGTCAGGTGGGAGAGACCCAGTACTTC. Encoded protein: CASSGQVGETQYF.

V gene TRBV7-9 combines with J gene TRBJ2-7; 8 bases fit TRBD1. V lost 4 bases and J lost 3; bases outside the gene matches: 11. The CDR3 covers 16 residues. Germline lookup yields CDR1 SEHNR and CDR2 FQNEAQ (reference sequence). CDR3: CASSSLGRDRIYEQYF. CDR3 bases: TGTGCCAGCAGCTCCCTAGGCCGGGACAGGATCTACGAGCAGTACTTC.

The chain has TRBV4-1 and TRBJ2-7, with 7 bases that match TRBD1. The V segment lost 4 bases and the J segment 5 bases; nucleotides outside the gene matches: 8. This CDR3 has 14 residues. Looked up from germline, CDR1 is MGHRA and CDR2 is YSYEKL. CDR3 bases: TGCGCCAGCAGCCCACAGGGGCGGTTCCACGAGCAGTACTTC. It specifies CASSPQGRFHEQYF.

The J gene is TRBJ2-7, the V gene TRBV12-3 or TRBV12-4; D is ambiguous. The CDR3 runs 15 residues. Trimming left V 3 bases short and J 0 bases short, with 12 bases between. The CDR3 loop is CASSFFVDPSYEQYF. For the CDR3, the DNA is TGTGCCAGCAGTTTTTTTGTGGATCCCTCCTACGAGCAGTACTTC.

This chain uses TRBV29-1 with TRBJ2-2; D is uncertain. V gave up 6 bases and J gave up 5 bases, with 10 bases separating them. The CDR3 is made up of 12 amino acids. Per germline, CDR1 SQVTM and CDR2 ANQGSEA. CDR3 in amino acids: CSVKSATGELFF. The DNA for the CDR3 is TGCAGCGTCAAAAGCGCTACCGGGGAGCTGTTTTTT.